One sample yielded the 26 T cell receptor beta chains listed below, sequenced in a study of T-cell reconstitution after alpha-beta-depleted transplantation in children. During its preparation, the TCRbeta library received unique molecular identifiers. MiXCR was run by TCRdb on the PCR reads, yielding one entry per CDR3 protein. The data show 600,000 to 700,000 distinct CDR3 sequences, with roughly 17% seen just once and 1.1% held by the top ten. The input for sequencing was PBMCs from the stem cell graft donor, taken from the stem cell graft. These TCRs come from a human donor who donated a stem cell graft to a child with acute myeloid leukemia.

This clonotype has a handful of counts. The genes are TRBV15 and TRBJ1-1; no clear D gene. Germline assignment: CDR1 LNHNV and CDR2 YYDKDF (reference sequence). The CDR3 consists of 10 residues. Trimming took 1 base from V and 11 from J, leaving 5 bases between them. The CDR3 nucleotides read TGTGCCACCAGCAGAGTCGTGGCTTTCTTT. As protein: CATSRVVAFF.

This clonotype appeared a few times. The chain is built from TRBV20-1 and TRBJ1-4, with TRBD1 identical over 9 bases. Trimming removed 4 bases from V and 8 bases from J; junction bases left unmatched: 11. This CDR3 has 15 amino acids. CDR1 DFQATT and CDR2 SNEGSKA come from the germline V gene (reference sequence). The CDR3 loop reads CSAKRPGQGREKLFF. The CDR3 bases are TGCAGTGCTAAGCGCCCGGGACAGGGTCGAGAAAAACTGTTTTTT.

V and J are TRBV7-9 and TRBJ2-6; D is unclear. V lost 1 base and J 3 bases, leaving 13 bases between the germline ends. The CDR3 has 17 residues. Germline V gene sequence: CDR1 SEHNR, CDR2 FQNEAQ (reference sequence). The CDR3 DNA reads TGTGCCAGCAGCTTAGACGGATTTCAAGATGGGGCCAACGTCCTGACTTTC. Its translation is CASSLDGFQDGANVLTF. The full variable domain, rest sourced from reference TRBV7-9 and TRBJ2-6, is DTGVSQNPRHKITKRGQNVTFRCDPISEHNRLYWYRQTLGQGPEFLTYFQNEAQLEKSRLLSDRFSAERPKGSFSTLEIQRTEQGDSAMYLCASSLDGFQDGANVLTFGAGSRLTVL.

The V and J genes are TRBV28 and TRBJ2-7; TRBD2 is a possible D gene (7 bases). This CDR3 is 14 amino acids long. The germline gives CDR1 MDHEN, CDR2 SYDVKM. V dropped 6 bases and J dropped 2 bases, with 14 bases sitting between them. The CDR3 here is CASSLGGQTYEQYV. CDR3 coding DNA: TGTGCCAGCAGCTTGGGGGGGCAGACCTACGAGCAGTACGTC.

The CDR3 sequence is CASSRVGGGNTEAFF. The CDR3 nucleotides read TGTGCCAGCAGCCGAGTAGGGGGCGGGAACACTGAAGCTTTCTTT. V gene TRBV7-2 combines with J gene TRBJ1-1, with 7 bases lining up with TRBD1. CDR3 length equals 15 residues. V shed 5 bases, J shed 1 base, and the junction held 7 bases outside the gene matches. Germline lookup yields CDR1 SGHTA and CDR2 FQGNSA. The full variable domain, its missing parts supplied by reference TRBV7-2 and TRBJ1-1, is GAGVSQSPSNKVTEKGKDVELRCDPISGHTALYWYRQSLGQGLEFLIYFQGNSAPDKSGLPSDRFSAERTGGSVSTLTIQRTQQEDSAVYLCASSRVGGGNTEAFFGQGTRLTVV.

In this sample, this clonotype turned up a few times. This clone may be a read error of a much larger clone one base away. The CDR3, as DNA: TGCTGTGCCCGGACAGGGGGCTTCGGTCAGCCCCAGCATTTT. This translates into CCARTGGFGQPQHF. The V call is TRBV20-1, the J call TRBJ1-5; TRBD1 matches 11 bases. CDR3 length equals 14 residues. Germline V gene sequence: CDR1 DFQATT, CDR2 SNEGSKA (reference sequence).

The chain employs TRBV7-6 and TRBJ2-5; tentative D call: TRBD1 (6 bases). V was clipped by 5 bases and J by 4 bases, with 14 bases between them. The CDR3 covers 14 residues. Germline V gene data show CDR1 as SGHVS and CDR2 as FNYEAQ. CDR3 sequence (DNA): TGTGCCAGCAGCGATGAGGGGGTTGGAGAGACCCAGTACTTC. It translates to CASSDEGVGETQYF.

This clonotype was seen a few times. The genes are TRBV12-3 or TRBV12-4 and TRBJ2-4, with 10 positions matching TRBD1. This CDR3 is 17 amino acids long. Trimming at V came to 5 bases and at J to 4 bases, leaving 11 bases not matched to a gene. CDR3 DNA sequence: TGTGCCAGCAGTCCCAGGGGGGGGACAGGGGCGAAAAACATTCAGTACTTC. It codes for CASSPRGGTGAKNIQYF.

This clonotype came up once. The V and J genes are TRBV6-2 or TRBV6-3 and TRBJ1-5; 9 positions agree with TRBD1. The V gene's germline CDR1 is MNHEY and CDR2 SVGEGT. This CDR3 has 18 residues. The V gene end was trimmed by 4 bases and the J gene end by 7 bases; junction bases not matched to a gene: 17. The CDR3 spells CASSSHSRQGQGKQPQHF. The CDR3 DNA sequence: TGTGCCAGCAGTTCCCACTCCAGGCAAGGACAGGGGAAACAGCCCCAGCATTTT.

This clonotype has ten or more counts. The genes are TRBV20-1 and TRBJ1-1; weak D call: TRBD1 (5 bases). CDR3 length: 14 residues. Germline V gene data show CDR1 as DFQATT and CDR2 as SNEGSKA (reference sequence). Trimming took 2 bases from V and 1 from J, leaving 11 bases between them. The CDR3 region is CSARPQATNTEAFF. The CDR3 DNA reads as TGCAGTGCTAGACCACAGGCTACGAACACTGAAGCTTTCTTT.

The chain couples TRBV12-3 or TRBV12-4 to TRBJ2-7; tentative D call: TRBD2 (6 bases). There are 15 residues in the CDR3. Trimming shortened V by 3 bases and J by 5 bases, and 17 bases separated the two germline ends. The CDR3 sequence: CASSFGQGLLNEQYF. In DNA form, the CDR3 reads TGTGCCAGCAGTTTTGGCCAGGGACTGCTCAACGAGCAGTACTTC.

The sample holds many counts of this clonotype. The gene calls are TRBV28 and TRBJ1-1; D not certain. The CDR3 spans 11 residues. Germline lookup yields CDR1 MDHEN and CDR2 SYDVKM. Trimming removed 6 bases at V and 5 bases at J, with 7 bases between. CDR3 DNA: TGTGCCAGCAGCCCGAGGACTGAAGCTTTCTTT. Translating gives CASSPRTEAFF.

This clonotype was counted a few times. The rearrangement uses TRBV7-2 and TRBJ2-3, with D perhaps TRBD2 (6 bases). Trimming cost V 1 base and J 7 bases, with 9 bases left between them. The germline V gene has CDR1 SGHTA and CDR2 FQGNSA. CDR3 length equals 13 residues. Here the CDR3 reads CASSLGRGNTQYF. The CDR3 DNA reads TGTGCCAGCAGCTTAGGGCGGGGAAATACGCAGTATTTT.

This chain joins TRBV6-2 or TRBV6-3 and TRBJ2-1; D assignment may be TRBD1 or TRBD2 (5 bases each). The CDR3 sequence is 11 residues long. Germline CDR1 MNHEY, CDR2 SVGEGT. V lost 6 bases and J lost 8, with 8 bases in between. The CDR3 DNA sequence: TGTGCCAGCAGGCTGGGGGATGAGCAGTTCTTC. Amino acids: CASRLGDEQFF.

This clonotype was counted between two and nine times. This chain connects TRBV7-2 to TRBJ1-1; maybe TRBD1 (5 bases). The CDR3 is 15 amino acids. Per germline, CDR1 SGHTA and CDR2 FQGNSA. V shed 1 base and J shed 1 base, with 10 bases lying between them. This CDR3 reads CASSLGPGWNTEAFF. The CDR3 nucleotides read TGTGCCAGCAGCTTAGGTCCAGGGTGGAACACTGAAGCTTTCTTT.

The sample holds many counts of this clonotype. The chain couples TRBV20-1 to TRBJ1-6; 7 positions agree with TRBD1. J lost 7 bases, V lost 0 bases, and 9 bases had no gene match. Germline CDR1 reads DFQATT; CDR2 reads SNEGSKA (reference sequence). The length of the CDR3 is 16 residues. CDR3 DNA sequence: TGCAGTGCTAGAGATTGGTCAGGGGGAGGAAATTCACCCCTCCACTTT. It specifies CSARDWSGGGNSPLHF.

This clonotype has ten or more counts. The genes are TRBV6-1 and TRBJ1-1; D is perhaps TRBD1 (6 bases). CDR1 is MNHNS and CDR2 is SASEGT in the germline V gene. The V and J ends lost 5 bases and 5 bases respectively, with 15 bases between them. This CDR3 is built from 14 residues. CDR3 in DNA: TGTGCCAGCAGTCTCACAGGGTCCAATACTGAAGCTTTCTTT. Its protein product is CASSLTGSNTEAFF.

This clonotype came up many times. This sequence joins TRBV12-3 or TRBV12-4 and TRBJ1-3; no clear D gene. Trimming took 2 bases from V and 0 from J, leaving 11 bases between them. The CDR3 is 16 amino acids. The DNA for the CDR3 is TGTGCCAGCAGTTTATCCAGGTCCAGCTCTGGAAACACCATATATTTT. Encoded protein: CASSLSRSSSGNTIYF.

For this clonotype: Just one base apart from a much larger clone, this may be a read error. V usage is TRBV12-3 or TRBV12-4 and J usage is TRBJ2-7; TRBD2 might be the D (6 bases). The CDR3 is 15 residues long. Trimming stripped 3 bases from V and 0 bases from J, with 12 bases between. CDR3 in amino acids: CASSFVGAGSYEQYF. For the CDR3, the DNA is TGTGCCAGCAGTTTCGTGGGAGCGGGCTCCTACGAGCAGTACTTC.

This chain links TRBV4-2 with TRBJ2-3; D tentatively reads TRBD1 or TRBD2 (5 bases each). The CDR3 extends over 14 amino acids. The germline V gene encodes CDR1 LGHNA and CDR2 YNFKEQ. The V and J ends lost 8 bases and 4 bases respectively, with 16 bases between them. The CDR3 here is CASGPGLGPDTQYF. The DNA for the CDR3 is TGTGCCAGCGGCCCTGGACTGGGACCAGATACGCAGTATTTT.

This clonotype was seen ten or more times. The chain's CDR3 is CASRGGSLGHTEAFF. DNA for the CDR3: TGTGCCAGCAGGGGTGGGAGTTTAGGGCACACTGAAGCTTTCTTT. The rearrangement links TRBV6-1 to TRBJ1-1, with D unclear. This CDR3 spans 15 amino acids. V lost 6 bases to trimming and J lost 3 bases, with 17 bases between them. Germline CDR1 is MNHNS and CDR2 is SASEGT.

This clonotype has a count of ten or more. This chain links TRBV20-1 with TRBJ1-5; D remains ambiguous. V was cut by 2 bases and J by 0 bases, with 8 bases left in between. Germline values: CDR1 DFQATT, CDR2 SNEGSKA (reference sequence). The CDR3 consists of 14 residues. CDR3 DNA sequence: TGCAGTGCTAGATCCCAAGTTAGCAATCAGCCCCAGCATTTT. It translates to CSARSQVSNQPQHF.

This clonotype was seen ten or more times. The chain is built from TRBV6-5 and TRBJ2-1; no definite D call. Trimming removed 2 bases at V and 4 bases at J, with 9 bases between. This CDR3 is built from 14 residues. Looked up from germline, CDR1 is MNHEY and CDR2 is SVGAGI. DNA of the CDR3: TGTGCCAGCAGTTACGGCGGCAGGTACAATGAGCAGTTCTTC. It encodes CASSYGGRYNEQFF.

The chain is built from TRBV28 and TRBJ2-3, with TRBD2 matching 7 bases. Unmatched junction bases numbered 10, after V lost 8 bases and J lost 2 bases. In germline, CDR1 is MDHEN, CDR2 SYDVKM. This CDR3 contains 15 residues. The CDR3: CASGEGTPYTDTQYF. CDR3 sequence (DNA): TGTGCCAGCGGGGAGGGTACACCGTACACAGATACGCAGTATTTT.

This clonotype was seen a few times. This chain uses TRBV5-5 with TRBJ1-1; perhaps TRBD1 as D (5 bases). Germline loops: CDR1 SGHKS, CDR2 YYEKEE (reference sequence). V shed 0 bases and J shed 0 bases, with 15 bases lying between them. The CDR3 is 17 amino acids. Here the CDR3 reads CASSLAGLGVMNTEAFF. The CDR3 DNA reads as TGTGCCAGCAGCTTGGCAGGTCTGGGGGTGATGAACACTGAAGCTTTCTTT.

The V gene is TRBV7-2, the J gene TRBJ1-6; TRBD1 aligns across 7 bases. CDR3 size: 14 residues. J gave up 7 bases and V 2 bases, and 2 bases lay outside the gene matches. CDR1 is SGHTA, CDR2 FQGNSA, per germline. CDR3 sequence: CASSLQGVNSPLHF. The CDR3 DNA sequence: TGTGCCAGCAGCTTACAGGGGGTGAATTCACCCCTCCACTTT.